Below are 26 T cell receptor beta chains sequenced from a single sample in a study of control samples from healthy donors and cancer patients. TCRdb keeps only in-frame clones here, not all; method: immunoSEQ multiplex PCR. The profile shows 180,000 or so clones, just under 95% of them singletons. Sequencing was done on a sample of blood. The source is a woman in her sixties in good health.

The rearrangement joins TRBV7-9 to TRBJ1-2; no clear D. The CDR3 consists of 12 residues. V lost 0 bases and J lost 8, with 7 bases in between. Germline values: CDR1 SEHNR, CDR2 FQNEAQ (reference sequence). The CDR3 region is CASSLALAGYTF. The CDR3 DNA is TGTGCCAGCAGCTTAGCGCTAGCAGGCTACACCTTC.

The chain links TRBV29-1 to TRBJ2-5, with a tentative D call TRBD2 (6 bases). The germline CDR1 and CDR2 sequences are SQVTM and ANQGSEA. This CDR3 is built from 12 residues. Trimming left V 4 bases short and J 4 bases short, with 10 bases between. CDR3 protein: CSVVGGAETQYF. CDR3 in DNA: TGCAGCGTTGTTGGAGGGGCAGAGACCCAGTACTTC.

The chain has TRBV6-5 and TRBJ1-1; no firm D call. V lost 6 bases and J lost 4, with 12 bases in between. In germline, CDR1 is MNHEY, CDR2 SVGAGI. The CDR3 has 13 residues. CDR3 nucleotide sequence: TGTGCCAGCAGCCTGCGCCGCTCCACTGAAGCTTTCTTT. Amino acid sequence: CASSLRRSTEAFF.

The J gene is TRBJ1-5, the V gene TRBV10-3; possibly TRBD1 for D (5 bases). Trimming cost V 7 bases and J 5 bases, with 12 bases left between them. CDR3 length equals 13 residues. Germline CDR1 is ENHRY and CDR2 is SYGVKD. The CDR3 DNA follows: TGTGCCATCACCGGGGGGGAGCATCAGCCCCAGCATTTT. It codes for CAITGGEHQPQHF.

V and J are TRBV29-1 and TRBJ2-7, with 7 positions matching TRBD1. J gave up 5 bases and V 4 bases, and 5 bases lay outside the gene matches. Per germline, CDR1 SQVTM and CDR2 ANQGSEA. The CDR3 consists of 12 residues. CDR3 DNA: TGCAGCGTTGCTCGACAGGGAGACGAGCAGTACTTC. Its translation: CSVARQGDEQYF.

This chain joins TRBV4-1 and TRBJ2-2; a weak D match, TRBD1 (7 bases). V lost 4 bases, J lost 7 bases, and 13 bases lay in between. The CDR3 has 14 residues. CDR1 is MGHRA and CDR2 is YSYEKL in the germline V gene. CDR3 coding DNA: TGCGCCAGCAGCCGCGGGACAGTATTCGGGGAGCTGTTTTTT. It yields the protein CASSRGTVFGELFF.

The chain links TRBV13 to TRBJ1-3; D unresolved. The CDR3 contains 15 residues. The germline gives CDR1 PRHDT, CDR2 FYEKMQ (reference sequence). V was shortened by 0 bases and J by 0 bases, with 6 bases between the two germline ends. This chain's CDR3 is CASSLGRTSGNTIYF. The CDR3 region has the DNA TGTGCCAGCAGCTTAGGCAGAACCTCTGGAAACACCATATATTTT.

The chain links TRBV6-6 to TRBJ1-2; D gene uncertain. The CDR3 totals 14 residues. In germline, CDR1 is MNHNY, CDR2 SVGAGI (reference sequence). V shed 7 bases and J shed 0 bases, with 12 bases lying between them. CDR3 sequence (DNA): TGTGCCAGCAATTCAGAGATCTCTAACTATGGCTACACCTTC. Protein product: CASNSEISNYGYTF.

This chain's CDR3 is CASSKKIQGQTEAFF. The CDR3 DNA is TGTGCCAGCAGCAAAAAAATCCAGGGACAGACGGAAGCTTTCTTT. The chain recombines TRBV7-2 with TRBJ1-1, with 7 bases matching TRBD1. The CDR3 extends over 15 amino acids. The trim removed 5 bases at V and 8 bases at J, leaving 14 bases unmatched. The V gene's germline CDR1 is SGHTA and CDR2 FQGNSA.

The J gene is TRBJ1-4, the V gene TRBV5-1; D ambiguous. Germline V gene lookup returns CDR1 SGHRS and CDR2 YFSETQ. This CDR3 region has 15 residues. V shed 0 bases and J shed 0 bases, with 6 bases lying between them. CDR3 bases: TGCGCCAGCAGCTTGGGAGGGACAACTAATGAAAAACTGTTTTTT. Protein product: CASSLGGTTNEKLFF.

The V and J genes are TRBV18 and TRBJ1-6; D may be TRBD1 (5 bases). CDR1 and CDR2 (germline): KGHSH, LQKENI. The V end lost 6 bases, the J end lost 1 base, and 10 bases lay between the germline ends. CDR3 length equals 15 residues. Here the CDR3 DNA reads TGTGCCAGCTCCCAGGCAGGGTCCTATAATTCACCCCTCCACTTT. Translation gives CASSQAGSYNSPLHF.

This sequence joins TRBV4-1 and TRBJ1-5, with a weak D call TRBD1 (6 bases). The CDR3 loop spans 20 amino acids. V lost 2 bases, J lost 0 bases, and 23 bases lay in between. Germline V gene data show CDR1 as MGHRA and CDR2 as YSYEKL. The chain's CDR3 is CASSQSTGSSEGLSNQPQHF. Written as DNA, the CDR3 is TGCGCCAGCAGCCAATCCACAGGGTCTAGCGAAGGGCTTAGCAATCAGCCCCAGCATTTT.

This chain uses TRBV14 with TRBJ2-5, with no clear D. The CDR3 runs to 13 residues. Per the germline V gene, CDR1 is SGHDN and CDR2 is FVKESK. V shed 0 bases and J shed 5 bases, with 7 bases lying between them. CDR3: CASSQDLRETQYF. CDR3 bases: TGTGCCAGCAGCCAAGATCTACGGGAGACCCAGTACTTC. Together with reference TRBV14 and TRBJ2-5, the CDR3 gives the full variable domain: EAGVTQFPSHSVIEKGQTVTLRCDPISGHDNLYWYRRVMGKEIKFLLHFVKESKQDESGMPNNRFLAERTGGTYSTLKVQPAELEDSGVYFCASSQDLRETQYFGPGTRLLVL.

A note on this clone: A junction end diverges from the germline sequence, so it may reflect a read error. The V call is TRBV6-2 or TRBV6-3, the J call TRBJ2-3; D is possibly TRBD1 (6 bases). The CDR3 extends over 16 amino acids. CDR1 is MNHEY, CDR2 SVGEGT, per germline. CDR3 sequence: CASSYFRGEGTDTQYF. The CDR3 DNA reads TGTGCCAGCAGCTACTTCAGGGGAGAGGGCACAGATACGCAGTATTTT.

The rearrangement links TRBV23-1 to TRBJ2-3; 7 nucleotides match TRBD2. TRBV23-1 is assigned to the ORF class and has an uncertain function. The CDR3 extends over 20 amino acids. The V and J ends lost 0 bases and 3 bases, in that order; junction bases with no gene match: 18. DNA of the CDR3: TGCGCCAGCAGTCAATCGACGAGCGGGGCTGATTTCCAGAGGACAGATACGCAGTATTTT. Translation: CASSQSTSGADFQRTDTQYF.

For this clone: This sample includes further DNA sequences coding for the same CDR3. V usage is TRBV5-1 and J usage is TRBJ1-1; D is perhaps TRBD1 (6 bases). The CDR3 covers 14 residues. Germline-derived CDR1 and CDR2 are SGHRS and YFSETQ. Between the trimmed V and J ends, which lost 0 bases and 3 bases, there was a span of 9 bases. The CDR3 spells CASSLGGADTEAFF. CDR3 DNA sequence: TGCGCCAGCAGCTTGGGGGGGGCGGACACTGAAGCTTTCTTT.

This clone was counted once. This sequence joins TRBV6-5 and TRBJ2-1; D gene uncertain. The germline gives CDR1 MNHEY, CDR2 SVGAGI. The CDR3 consists of 12 residues. The V and J ends lost 7 bases and 6 bases respectively, with 10 bases between them. The CDR3 sequence: CASTPRGNEQFF. CDR3 sequence (DNA): TGTGCCAGCACCCCCCGAGGCAATGAGCAGTTCTTC.

The chain carries TRBV2 and TRBJ1-3; D is ambiguous. Per germline, CDR1 SNHLY and CDR2 FYNNEI. CDR3 length equals 11 residues. The V end was cut by 8 bases, the J end by 6 bases, with 8 bases between. The CDR3 DNA sequence: TGTGCCAGCGGAGTATTAAACACCATATATTTT. Amino acid sequence: CASGVLNTIYF.

The gene calls are TRBV7-9 and TRBJ2-7; D remains unclear. The CDR3 is 17 amino acids. V was shortened by 4 bases and J by 3 bases, with 22 bases between the two germline ends. From germline, CDR1 is SEHNR and CDR2 FQNEAQ (reference sequence). The CDR3 here is CASSSPALLPQNYEQYF. The CDR3 bases are TGTGCCAGCAGCTCTCCCGCCCTCCTTCCACAGAACTACGAGCAGTACTTC.

The chain joins TRBV18 to TRBJ2-3; D might be TRBD1 (5 bases). The V gene's germline CDR1 is KGHSH and CDR2 LQKENI. The CDR3 spans 14 residues. V shed 5 bases and J shed 2 bases, with 11 bases lying between them. CDR3 protein: CASSGAITTDTQYF. The CDR3 DNA follows: TGTGCCAGCTCAGGGGCTATTACCACAGATACGCAGTATTTT. Using reference TRBV18 and TRBJ2-3 for the parts outside the CDR3, the full variable domain is NAGVMQNPRHLVRRRGQEARLRCSPMKGHSHVYWYRQLPEEGLKFMVYLQKENIIDESGMPKERFSAEFPKEGPSILRIQQVVRGDSAAYFCASSGAITTDTQYFGPGTRLTVL.

The chain carries TRBV2 and TRBJ2-1, with 12 bases fitting TRBD2. With 5 bases clipped from V and 0 bases from J, the junction kept 14 bases outside the gene matches. Germline V CDR1 and CDR2: SNHLY, FYNNEI. The CDR3 extends over 20 amino acids. CDR3: CASSYLASGGVDFSYNEQFF. The CDR3 region has the DNA TGTGCCAGCAGTTACCTGGCTAGCGGGGGGGTGGACTTCTCCTACAATGAGCAGTTCTTC.

The chain uses TRBV4-1 and TRBJ1-2; no clear D gene. The CDR3 has 16 amino acids. Trimming removed 1 base from V and 2 bases from J, with 14 bases in between. Germline lookup yields CDR1 MGHRA and CDR2 YSYEKL. This chain's CDR3 is CASSQVLGTLNYGYTF. CDR3 coding DNA: TGCGCCAGCAGCCAAGTCCTGGGTACGTTAAACTATGGCTACACCTTC.

The genes are TRBV7-2 and TRBJ2-1; 12 bases map to TRBD2. The CDR3 is made up of 18 amino acids. The germline V gene has CDR1 SGHTA and CDR2 FQGNSA. The trim removed 5 bases at V and 0 bases at J, leaving 8 bases unmatched. CDR3 in DNA: TGTGCCAGCAGCCTCTGGACTAGCGGGAAAAACTCCTACAATGAGCAGTTCTTC. Protein: CASSLWTSGKNSYNEQFF. Complete variable domain (other parts from reference TRBV7-2 and TRBJ2-1): GAGVSQSPSNKVTEKGKDVELRCDPISGHTALYWYRQSLGQGLEFLIYFQGNSAPDKSGLPSDRFSAERTGGSVSTLTIQRTQQEDSAVYLCASSLWTSGKNSYNEQFFGPGTRLTVL.

The chain recombines TRBV2 with TRBJ2-3; D uncertain. V was pared by 4 bases and J by 0 bases, with 8 bases between. The CDR3 runs to 14 residues. Germline CDR1 and CDR2: SNHLY and FYNNEI. This CDR3 is CASSVGKSTDTQYF. The CDR3 nucleotides are TGTGCCAGCAGTGTGGGCAAAAGCACAGATACGCAGTATTTT.

The chain has TRBV7-2 and TRBJ2-1; TRBD2 matches at 8 bases. The junction had 13 bases not matched to a gene; V was cut back by 2 bases and J by 7 bases. Germline V CDR1 and CDR2: SGHTA, FQGNSA. The CDR3 loop spans 17 amino acids. CDR3 amino acids: CASSLRAGQRGGNEQFF. As DNA, the CDR3 is TGTGCCAGCAGCTTAAGGGCGGGCCAGCGCGGGGGGAATGAGCAGTTCTTC.

J is TRBJ2-1 and V is TRBV25-1; 8 bases fit TRBD2. Germline trimming cut 1 base from V and 4 bases from J; bases unmatched to any gene: 3. CDR1 is MGHDK and CDR2 is SYGVNS in the germline V gene. The CDR3 contains 15 residues. This CDR3 reads CASSESRGVYNEQFF. CDR3 sequence (DNA): TGTGCCAGCAGTGAATCGCGGGGGGTTTACAATGAGCAGTTCTTC.